Sequencing of this T cell receptor beta chain was carried out in a study of shared clonotypes between healthy human individuals. The assay was immunoSEQ multiplex PCR, and TCRdb's table has in-frame clones only and misses some. In the table there are more than 500,000 clones, about 96% of which are singletons. In the case of this clone: Its antigen is unidentified.

The germline V and J ends were trimmed by 1 base and 0 bases, with 9 bases remaining between them. In germline, CDR1 is SGHTA, CDR2 FQGTGA. This CDR3 is built from 16 residues. Findings and caveats of the study: Naive CD4 clonotype sharing across a few donors was around 5.5%.

Sample: naive CD4+ T cells sorted from blood. Subset specified: CD45RA+ positively selected. The TCR was taken from a woman in her twenties or thirties in good health. The rearrangement joins TRBV7-3 to TRBJ2-2; D possibly corresponds to TRBD2 (5 bases). CDR3: CASSLRGRPNTGELFF. CDR3 nucleotide sequence: TGTGCCAGCAGCTTAAGAGGGCGGCCGAACACCGGGGAGCTGTTTTTT.